Listed below are T cell receptor beta chains from one sample, sequenced in a study of blood T cell repertoires in COVID-19. The repertoire was sequenced with immunoSEQ multiplex PCR; TCRdb's copy has only in-frame clones and lacks some. The sample lists 270,000 or so clones, approximately 81% seen once, with roughly 3.1% in the top ten. The sample comprised peripheral blood. The receptor set was obtained from a woman aged 18-29 years with acute or convalescent COVID-19. Each CDR3 is given with its conserved first and last residue. The D gene is left open where the match is weak. Clone size is given for some rows only: seen once, a few or many times, or a class if the clone is expanded.

. TRBJ1-2 . TRBV19 TGTGCCAGTAGTATCACCCCACAGAATCCCTATGGCTACACCTTC CASSITPQNPYGYTF
TRBD2 TRBJ2-2 . TRBV7-7 TGTGCTAGCAGCTTAACTCCTAGCGGGACCGGGGAGCTGTTTTTT CASSLTPSGTGELFF
TRBD2 TRBJ2-1 . TRBV4-2 TGTGCCAGCAGCCAAGCGACTAGCGGGAGCTCCTACAATGAGCAGTTCTTC CASSQATSGSSYNEQFF
. TRBJ2-1 . TRBV20-1 TGCAGTGCCCCCTCATGGAGTGAGCAGTTCTTC CSAPSWSEQFF
. TRBJ2-7 . TRBV6-5 TGTGCCACCAAAAAAGGGTCCGGGGTCTACGAGCAGTACTTC CATKKGSGVYEQYF
TRBD1 TRBJ1-2 . TRBV7-2 TGTGCCAGCAGCTCGGGACAGCGATTTGGCTACACCTTC CASSSGQRFGYTF
TRBD2 TRBJ2-1 . TRBV9 TGTGCCAGCAGCGCTGTCTCGGGAGGGAACGAGCAGTTCTTC CASSAVSGGNEQFF
. TRBJ1-5 . TRBV27 TGTGCCAGCAGCCCAATTTCGAAAAGCCAGCCCCAGCATTTT CASSPISKSQPQHF
. TRBJ2-7 . TRBV7-9 TGTGCCAGCAGTTACCACGAGGTACCCTACGAGCAGTACTTC CASSYHEVPYEQYF
. TRBJ2-1 . TRBV30 TGTGCCTGGAGGGGAGCCGGGACTTTCTCGGGCAATGAGCAGTTCTTC CAWRGAGTFSGNEQFF
. TRBJ1-4 . TRBV24-1 TGTGCCACCAGTGATGGAGGGGCGGGTGAAAAACTGTTTTTT CATSDGGAGEKLFF
. TRBJ2-1 . TRBV9 TGTGCCAGCAGTCGGGAATACAATGAGCAGTTCTTC CASSREYNEQFF
TRBD1 TRBJ1-5 . TRBV28 TGTGCCAGCAGTCCATCGACAGGGAACCAGCCCCAGCATTTT CASSPSTGNQPQHF
. TRBJ2-5 few TRBV28 TGTGCCAGCAGTTTAACCAGGAATGGAGAGACCCAGTACTTC CASSLTRNGETQYF
TRBD1 TRBJ1-5 . TRBV6-2/TRBV6-3 TGTGCCAGCAGTCAGCCGGGACAGGGCAATCAGCCCCAGCATTTT CASSQPGQGNQPQHF
. TRBJ2-1 . TRBV12-3/TRBV12-4 TGTGCCAGCATGACTTCTAATGAGCAGTTCTTC CASMTSNEQFF
TRBD2 TRBJ2-6 . TRBV14 TGTGCCAGCAGCCACTGGGGGACTAGCGGACGCTTTACTGGGGCCAACGTCCTGACTTTC CASSHWGTSGRFTGANVLTF
TRBD2 TRBJ2-1 . TRBV13 TGTGCCAGCAGCGCCGGGGGGAGGGCCTTCAACAATGAGCAGTTCTTC CASSAGGRAFNNEQFF
. TRBJ1-5 . TRBV24-1 TGTGCCACCAGTGGGGGAGGGCCCCAGCATTTT CATSGGGPQHF
. TRBJ2-1 . TRBV4-2 TGTGCCAGCAGCCGAGAGCGGCACAATGAGCAGTTCTTC CASSRERHNEQFF
. TRBJ2-3 . TRBV12-3/TRBV12-4 TGTGCCAGCAGTGGTAGCGGAGCAGATACGCAGTATTTT CASSGSGADTQYF
TRBD1 TRBJ2-7 . TRBV7-2 TGTGCCAGCAGCTTGGACAGGGCCTACGAGCAGTACTTC CASSLDRAYEQYF
. TRBJ1-2 few TRBV19 TGTGCCAGTATCATGAGGGGGACGCTCGGCTACACCTTC CASIMRGTLGYTF
. TRBJ2-7 . TRBV12-3/TRBV12-4 TGTGCCAGCAGACGAGAAACCTCCTACGAGCAGTACTTC CASRRETSYEQYF
. TRBJ2-7 . TRBV10-3 TGTGCCATCAGTGGCATGACTAGCTACGAGCAGTACTTC CAISGMTSYEQYF
. TRBJ2-1 . TRBV5-4 TGTGCCAGCAGCTTCGCGGGCAGCCGAAATGAGCAGTTCTTC CASSFAGSRNEQFF
TRBD1 TRBJ2-7 few TRBV27 TGTGCCAGCAGTGCCTGGACAGGTTACGAGCAGTACTTC CASSAWTGYEQYF
TRBD1 TRBJ1-2 . TRBV19 TGTGCCAGTACTACGGGACAGGACTATGGCTACACCTTC CASTTGQDYGYTF
. TRBJ2-7 once TRBV6-5 TGTGCCAGCAGATCCAGGGGCGAGCAGTACTTC CASRSRGEQYF